The 9 T cell receptor beta chains in this list originate from one sample, sequenced in a study of early T cells in non-severe SARS-CoV-2 infection. TCRdb itself ran the 5' RACE reads through MiXCR, one entry per CDR3 protein. The data contain about 89,000 distinct CDR3 sequences, roughly 14% of them singletons. The sample taken for sequencing was whole blood. The receptors were gathered from an adult who was a healthcare worker with PCR-confirmed SARS-CoV-2 infection or an uninfected control (not recorded which).

This clonotype came up a few times. The chain employs TRBV6-5 and TRBJ2-3, with D possibly TRBD2 on 5 matching bases. In germline, CDR1 is MNHEY, CDR2 SVGAGI. V lost 2 bases and J 3 bases, leaving 18 bases between the germline ends. The CDR3 spans 17 residues. Here the CDR3 reads CASSYELENCGTDTQYF. CDR3 nucleotides: TGTGCCAGCAGTTACGAGCTAGAAAACTGCGGGACAGATACGCAGTATTTT.

This clonotype was detected only a few times. This rearrangement joins TRBV10-3 to TRBJ1-1; TRBD1 agrees at 9 bases. There are 17 residues in the CDR3. CDR1 ENHRY and CDR2 SYGVKD come from the germline V gene. The trim removed 0 bases at V and 0 bases at J, leaving 5 bases unmatched. CDR3 loop: CAISESGQGILNTEAFF. In DNA, the CDR3 is TGTGCCATCAGTGAGTCGGGACAGGGAATTTTGAACACTGAAGCTTTCTTT.

The sample holds many counts of this clonotype. The gene calls are TRBV10-2 and TRBJ2-7; unclear D gene. Germline values: CDR1 WSHSY, CDR2 SAAADI. V lost 9 bases and J lost 7, with 22 bases in between. The CDR3 is 14 amino acids. Written as DNA, the CDR3 is TGCGCCAGTTCCCCGGACCGATACGGGCATGAGCAGTACGTC. Translation gives CASSPDRYGHEQYV.

The chain carries TRBV3-1 and TRBJ1-2, with D possibly being TRBD1 (5 bases). The CDR3 extends over 15 amino acids. V lost 1 base and J 0 bases, leaving 9 bases between the germline ends. Germline V lookup: CDR1 LGHDT, CDR2 YNNKEL (reference sequence). The CDR3 DNA follows: TGTGCCAGCAGCCAAGTGACAGCCACTAACTATGGCTACACCTTC. It codes for CASSQVTATNYGYTF.

The sample holds many counts of this clonotype. The J gene is TRBJ2-1, the V gene TRBV7-9; 7 bases map to TRBD2. The CDR3 extends over 13 amino acids. CDR1 SEHNR and CDR2 FQNEAQ come from the germline V gene (reference sequence). Trimming removed 3 bases from V and 8 bases from J; junction bases left unmatched: 4. CDR3 coding DNA: TGTGCCAGCAGCTTGGGACTACAGGATGAGCAGTTCTTC. Amino acid sequence: CASSLGLQDEQFF.

This rearrangement joins TRBV4-1 to TRBJ1-5; 7 nucleotides line up with TRBD1. V lost 0 bases and J lost 10; bases outside the gene matches: 9. In germline, CDR1 is MGHRA, CDR2 YSYEKL. The CDR3 is 15 residues long. CDR3 protein: CASSQDGGGVLPQHF. The CDR3 DNA reads as TGCGCCAGCAGCCAAGATGGAGGGGGCGTTCTACCCCAGCATTTT.

This clonotype was recorded a few times. V is TRBV6-1 and J is TRBJ2-3; D might be TRBD1 or TRBD2, each matching 6 bases. V was shortened by 6 bases and J by 3 bases, with 19 bases between the two germline ends. In germline, CDR1 is MNHNS, CDR2 SASEGT. The CDR3 runs 16 residues. The chain's CDR3 is CASRGRTLRGTDTQYF. Here the CDR3 DNA reads TGTGCCAGCAGAGGGAGGACCTTGAGGGGGACAGATACGCAGTATTTT.

Ten or more counts support this clonotype. The J gene is TRBJ1-1, the V gene TRBV29-1; D unresolved. Trimming cost V 4 bases and J 10 bases, with 10 bases left between them. There are 10 residues in the CDR3. CDR1 SQVTM and CDR2 ANQGSEA come from the germline V gene. CDR3: CSVAEVVAFF. In DNA, the CDR3 is TGCAGCGTTGCGGAGGTAGTAGCTTTCTTT.

This clonotype was seen only a few times. This sequence joins TRBV5-1 and TRBJ1-4; TRBD1 agrees at 8 bases. CDR3 size: 16 residues. The germline V gene has CDR1 SGHRS and CDR2 YFSETQ. J lost 3 bases, V lost 0 bases, and 4 bases had no gene match. The CDR3 DNA is TGCGCCAGCAGCTTGGCCCCGACAGGGGCTAATGAAAAACTGTTTTTT. It specifies CASSLAPTGANEKLFF.